Shown below are 23 T cell receptor beta chains from a single sample sequenced in a study of T cells in localized non-small cell lung cancer. Assay: immunoSEQ multiplex PCR; the TCRdb copy retains only in-frame clones and omits some. The sample has 86,000 or so clones, 84% seen once. Sequencing used peripheral blood, obtained before any cancer treatment. Source of these receptors: a man between 40 and 70 years old with stage I lung adenocarcinoma.

The gene calls are TRBV19 and TRBJ2-5; no clear D. The V gene lost 6 bases and the J gene lost 1 base, with 9 bases spanning the gap. This CDR3 is 13 amino acids long. The germline CDR1 and CDR2 sequences are LNHDA and SQIVND (reference sequence). CDR3 bases: TGTGCCAGTAGGATCGGGCCCCAAGAGACCCAGTACTTC. Translated: CASRIGPQETQYF.

The chain couples TRBV28 to TRBJ2-1; 8 bases match TRBD1. Trimming cost V 10 bases and J 0 bases; bases outside gene matches: 8. Germline V gene sequence: CDR1 MDHEN, CDR2 SYDVKM. CDR3 length: 15 residues. This CDR3 is CATQNRGSSYNEQFF. In DNA, the CDR3 is TGTGCCACCCAGAACAGGGGGAGCTCCTACAATGAGCAGTTCTTC.

J is TRBJ1-1 and V is TRBV27; 9 nucleotides align to TRBD1. V lost 4 bases to trimming and J lost 1 base; unmatched junction nucleotides: 7. This CDR3 spans 16 amino acids. Germline CDR1 reads MNHEY; CDR2 reads SMNVEV (reference sequence). CDR3 sequence reads: CASSSVPGQGNTEAFF. Here the CDR3 DNA reads TGTGCCAGCAGTTCCGTCCCGGGACAGGGGAACACTGAAGCTTTCTTT.

This sequence joins TRBV27 and TRBJ2-7; D could derive from TRBD1 or TRBD2 (6 bases each). From germline, CDR1 is MNHEY and CDR2 SMNVEV (reference sequence). This CDR3 has 15 amino acids. The germline V and J ends were trimmed by 5 bases and 2 bases, with 16 bases remaining between them. The CDR3 nucleotides are TGTGCCAGCAGTCCCCGAGGAGGGGGGACCTACGAGCAGTACTTC. This codes for CASSPRGGGTYEQYF.

The V call is TRBV19, the J call TRBJ1-1; 9 bases align to TRBD1. The V segment lost 4 bases and the J segment 3 bases; nucleotides outside the gene matches: 6. Germline CDR1 and CDR2: LNHDA and SQIVND (reference sequence). The CDR3 has 15 residues. CDR3 sequence: CASSKPGQGYTEAFF. DNA of the CDR3: TGTGCCAGTAGTAAACCGGGACAGGGTTACACTGAAGCTTTCTTT.

The V call is TRBV10-3, the J call TRBJ1-2; perhaps TRBD1 as D (5 bases). The CDR3 runs to 15 residues. Germline V gene data show CDR1 as ENHRY and CDR2 as SYGVKD. Trimming removed 0 bases at V and 5 bases at J, with 13 bases between. The CDR3 sequence is CAISESGGFEYGYTF. The CDR3 DNA is TGTGCCATCAGTGAGTCGGGGGGTTTCGAATATGGCTACACCTTC.

The rearrangement uses TRBV7-2 and TRBJ2-3; D is perhaps TRBD2 (6 bases). The germline V gene encodes CDR1 SGHTA and CDR2 FQGNSA. V was trimmed by 5 bases and J by 6 bases, leaving 9 bases between them. CDR3 length equals 12 residues. The CDR3 sequence is CASSHGGDTQYF. In nucleotides, the CDR3 is TGTGCCAGCAGCCATGGGGGGGATACGCAGTATTTT.

V is TRBV27 and J is TRBJ1-5; a possible D gene is TRBD1 (6 bases). V lost 6 bases to trimming and J lost 0 bases, with 15 bases between them. The CDR3 length is 16 residues. CDR1 is MNHEY and CDR2 is SMNVEV in the germline V gene (reference sequence). CDR3 in DNA: TGTGCCAGCAGCTCATTCCAGGGGTATAGCAATCAGCCCCAGCATTTT. Encoded protein: CASSSFQGYSNQPQHF.

This clone ranks as medium-sized. The rearrangement links TRBV27 to TRBJ1-1; 8 positions agree with TRBD1. Germline CDR1 and CDR2: MNHEY and SMNVEV (reference sequence). V shed 3 bases, J shed 0 bases, and the junction held 18 bases outside the gene matches. The CDR3 extends over 20 amino acids. CDR3 nucleotide sequence: TGTGCCAGCAGTTTCAATATAGGGACAGGAGCTAATATTCTGAACACTGAAGCTTTCTTT. This sequence encodes CASSFNIGTGANILNTEAFF.

Only a few counts were recorded for this clone. J is TRBJ2-1 and V is TRBV12-5; 7 nucleotides align to TRBD1. J was trimmed by 5 bases and V by 5 bases; bases with no gene match: 6. Germline V gene sequence: CDR1 LGHNT, CDR2 FRNRAP. There are 14 residues in the CDR3. CDR3 sequence (DNA): TGTGCTAGTGGTATTGGGACAGCGGACAATGAGCAGTTCTTC. Protein: CASGIGTADNEQFF. Looking up the rest from reference TRBV12-5 and TRBJ2-1 gives the full variable domain: DARVTQTPRHKVTEMGQEVTMRCQPILGHNTVFWYRQTMMQGLELLAYFRNRAPLDDSGMPKDRFSAEMPDATLATLKIQPSEPRDSAVYFCASGIGTADNEQFFGPGTRLTVL.

This rearrangement joins TRBV27 to TRBJ2-7; TRBD1 is a possible D gene (5 bases). Germline CDR1 reads MNHEY; CDR2 reads SMNVEV (reference sequence). CDR3 size: 15 residues. V lost 5 bases and J 2 bases, leaving 16 bases between the germline ends. The CDR3 DNA reads TGTGCCAGCAGTCCTACCCCAGGGCAGACCTACGAGCAGTACTTC. Encoded protein: CASSPTPGQTYEQYF.

The V and J genes are TRBV9 and TRBJ2-2; 10 bases are shared with TRBD1. With 7 bases clipped from V and 2 bases from J, the junction kept 2 bases outside the gene matches. The germline CDR1 and CDR2 sequences are SGDLS and YYNGEE. The CDR3 consists of 14 residues. The CDR3 region is CASGTGVNTGELFF. Here the CDR3 DNA reads TGTGCCAGCGGGACAGGGGTAAACACCGGGGAGCTGTTTTTT. The full variable domain, completed using reference TRBV9 and TRBJ2-2, is DSGVTQTPKHLITATGQRVTLRCSPRSGDLSVYWYQQSLDQGLQFLIQYYNGEERAKGNILERFSAQQFPDLHSELNLSSLELGDSALYFCASGTGVNTGELFFGEGSRLTVL.

The chain uses TRBV28 and TRBJ2-2; 16 positions match TRBD2. Trimming removed 5 bases from V and 3 bases from J; junction bases left unmatched: 6. Germline V gene lookup returns CDR1 MDHEN and CDR2 SYDVKM. The CDR3 is 18 amino acids. The CDR3 protein is CASSQGLAGGPDTGELFF. CDR3 DNA sequence: TGTGCCAGCAGTCAGGGACTAGCGGGAGGGCCGGACACCGGGGAGCTGTTTTTT.

DNA of the CDR3: TGCGCCAGCAGCTTTAACAGGGTCCAAGAGACCCAGTACTTC. The encoded protein is CASSFNRVQETQYF. The J gene is TRBJ2-5, the V gene TRBV5-1; D possibly corresponds to TRBD1 (6 bases). Germline V gene sequence: CDR1 SGHRS, CDR2 YFSETQ. This CDR3 region has 14 residues. V was clipped by 2 bases and J by 1 base, with 9 bases between them. Filled out from reference TRBV5-1 and TRBJ2-5, the complete variable domain reads KAGVTQTPRYLIKTRGQQVTLSCSPISGHRSVSWYQQTPGQGLQFLFEYFSETQRNKGNFPGRFSGRQFSNSRSEMNVSTLELGDSALYLCASSFNRVQETQYFGPGTRLLVL.

In the case of this clone: This sample includes further DNA sequences coding for the same CDR3. The chain recombines TRBV7-2 with TRBJ2-5; 9 nucleotides match TRBD1. CDR3 length: 14 amino acids. After removal of 5 bases from V and 1 base from J, the junction contained 2 bases not matched to a gene. Germline V lookup: CDR1 SGHTA, CDR2 FQGNSA. The CDR3 region has the DNA TGTGCCAGCAGCCTGGACAGGGGCCAAGAGACCCAGTACTTC. Translating gives CASSLDRGQETQYF.

The chain carries TRBV7-9 and TRBJ2-3; tentative D call: TRBD2 (6 bases). Germline V gene lookup returns CDR1 SEHNR and CDR2 FQNEAQ (reference sequence). CDR3 length: 16 residues. The V gene lost 0 bases and the J gene lost 4 bases, with 14 bases spanning the gap. CDR3 coding DNA: TGTGCCAGCAGCTTAGCGCAACGGGGGAGCGCAGATACGCAGTATTTT. Translated: CASSLAQRGSADTQYF.

The rearrangement uses TRBV19 and TRBJ2-3; D is unresolved. V was cut by 7 bases and J by 4 bases, with 18 bases left in between. The CDR3 spans 15 residues. CDR1 and CDR2 (germline): LNHDA, SQIVND (reference sequence). CDR3 in amino acids: CASTDRALSSDTQYF. The CDR3 nucleotides are TGTGCCAGTACCGATAGGGCTTTATCTTCAGATACGCAGTATTTT.

The chain uses TRBV6-5 and TRBJ1-6; D may be TRBD1 (6 bases). This CDR3 spans 15 amino acids. Germline V gene data show CDR1 as MNHEY and CDR2 as SVGAGI. Between the trimmed V and J ends, which lost 11 bases and 3 bases, there was a span of 17 bases. In DNA form, the CDR3 reads TGTGCCTCGAAACAGGGTCCCCACTATAATTCACCCCTCCACTTT. This encodes CASKQGPHYNSPLHF.

This rearrangement joins TRBV16 to TRBJ2-1, with D perhaps matching TRBD2 (6 bases). The CDR3 runs 16 residues. Trimming left V 4 bases short and J 6 bases short, with 19 bases between. Germline lookup yields CDR1 KGHSY and CDR2 FQNENV. The CDR3 DNA reads TGTGCCAGCAGCCCATCAGGAGGGTTGTTTGGCAATGAGCAGTTCTTC. Encoded protein: CASSPSGGLFGNEQFF.

J is TRBJ2-5 and V is TRBV5-1; TRBD1 aligns across 7 bases. Germline CDR1 reads SGHRS; CDR2 reads YFSETQ. Losses at the gene ends were 5 bases for V and 6 bases for J; bases not matched to a gene: 13. This CDR3 spans 15 amino acids. CDR3 nucleotides: TGCGCCAGCAGGAACGACAGGGAATGGGAGAAGACCCAGTACTTC. It specifies CASRNDREWEKTQYF.

This clone was recorded once. The V gene is TRBV18, the J gene TRBJ2-7; TRBD1 matches 10 bases. Germline assignment: CDR1 KGHSH and CDR2 LQKENI. The CDR3 is 16 amino acids. The V gene end was trimmed by 3 bases and the J gene end by 1 base; junction bases not matched to a gene: 6. The CDR3 DNA reads TGTGCCAGCTCACCCACGGACAGGGGGACATCCTACGAGCAGTACTTC. This encodes CASSPTDRGTSYEQYF.

The CDR3 is CASSPHTGELFF. In DNA form, the CDR3 reads TGTGCCAGCAGCCCACACACCGGGGAGCTGTTTTTT. The chain links TRBV9 to TRBJ2-2; no clear D. The CDR3 runs 12 residues. The V end was cut by 4 bases, the J end by 3 bases, with 4 bases between. Per germline, CDR1 SGDLS and CDR2 YYNGEE.

V and J are TRBV5-6 and TRBJ2-3; the D gene is possibly TRBD1 (6 bases). The germline V gene encodes CDR1 SGHDT and CDR2 YYEEEE. The CDR3 has 15 residues. V was shortened by 3 bases and J by 1 base, with 12 bases between the two germline ends. CDR3 sequence (DNA): TGTGCCAGCAGCTACTATCAGGGGCGCACAGATACGCAGTATTTT. Its translation is CASSYYQGRTDTQYF.